Following are 14 T cell receptor beta chains from one sample sequenced in a study of CD8 T cells in Susac syndrome. The RNA, about 0.45 to 1 ug, was put through reverse transcription using random hexamers. TCRdb re-called the immunoSEQ multiplex PCR reads with MiXCR, one entry per CDR3 protein. The sample includes 130,000 or so distinct CDR3 sequences, approximately 94% of them seen just once. Sequencing input: CD4+ T cells from PBMCs. The receptors here all came from a human donor in good health.

The V gene is TRBV28, the J gene TRBJ1-1, with D perhaps matching TRBD1 (5 bases). Germline loops: CDR1 MDHEN, CDR2 SYDVKM. V was pared by 1 base and J by 11 bases, with 17 bases between. The CDR3 spans 14 residues. CDR3 protein: CASSLFPGWVGAFF. The DNA for the CDR3 is TGTGCCAGCAGTTTATTCCCAGGGTGGGTTGGTGCTTTCTTT.

V and J are TRBV12-3 or TRBV12-4 and TRBJ2-7; D uncertain. The CDR3 length is 15 residues. Deletions cut 3 bases from V and 0 bases from J, with 12 bases between. CDR3 loop: CASSFGPGYSYEQYF. As DNA, the CDR3 is TGTGCCAGCAGTTTTGGACCCGGGTACTCCTACGAGCAGTACTTC.

The chain carries TRBV27 and TRBJ1-3; D unclear. The CDR3 runs 14 residues. V gave up 6 bases and J gave up 2 bases, with 11 bases separating them. CDR1 is MNHEY, CDR2 SMNVEV, per germline (reference sequence). The CDR3 region is CASSPGLPGNTIYF. The DNA for the CDR3 is TGTGCCAGCAGCCCTGGCCTTCCTGGAAACACCATATATTTT.

This chain connects TRBV2 to TRBJ2-1, with D possibly matching TRBD1 (6 bases). Trimming stripped 8 bases from V and 0 bases from J, with 8 bases between. Germline assignment: CDR1 SNHLY and CDR2 FYNNEI. This CDR3 has 13 residues. For the CDR3, the DNA is TGTGCCAGCCAGGGGAGCTCCTACAATGAGCAGTTCTTC. It encodes CASQGSSYNEQFF.

This clonotype was observed once. The rearrangement links TRBV2 to TRBJ2-1; D not resolved. Germline-derived CDR1 and CDR2 are SNHLY and FYNNEI. V was clipped by 1 base and J by 4 bases, with 5 bases between them. The CDR3 extends over 13 amino acids. The CDR3 sequence: CASSEVPYNEQFF. CDR3 bases: TGTGCCAGCAGTGAAGTACCTTACAATGAGCAGTTCTTC.

This sequence joins TRBV6-6 and TRBJ2-3; no clear D gene. Trimming left V 5 bases short and J 6 bases short, with 12 bases between. The CDR3 totals 13 residues. Germline V gene data show CDR1 as MNHNY and CDR2 as SVGAGI (reference sequence). This chain's CDR3 is CASSTLTGDTQYF. The CDR3 DNA reads TGTGCCAGCAGTACCCTTACTGGGGATACGCAGTATTTT.

The rearrangement uses TRBV6-2 or TRBV6-3 and TRBJ2-1; no clear D gene. V was trimmed by 9 bases and J by 3 bases, leaving 9 bases between them. The CDR3 runs 12 residues. Per germline, CDR1 MNHEY and CDR2 SVGEGT. The CDR3 sequence: CASSDGYNEQFF. Written as DNA, the CDR3 is TGTGCCAGTTCCGACGGCTACAATGAGCAGTTCTTC.

V usage is TRBV27 and J usage is TRBJ2-5; TRBD1 matches 7 bases. Germline CDR1 reads MNHEY; CDR2 reads SMNVEV (reference sequence). Unmatched junction bases numbered 4, after V lost 5 bases and J lost 1 base. This CDR3 is built from 14 residues. This CDR3 reads CASSNRGLQETQYF. The CDR3 DNA sequence: TGTGCCAGCAGTAACAGGGGTCTCCAAGAGACCCAGTACTTC.

This sequence joins TRBV20-1 and TRBJ2-5, with D perhaps being TRBD1 or TRBD2 (5 bases each). This CDR3 spans 13 amino acids. Germline CDR1 and CDR2: DFQATT and SNEGSKA (reference sequence). The V and J ends lost 4 bases and 5 bases respectively, with 14 bases between them. The CDR3 sequence is CSANQGVGETQYF. CDR3 sequence (DNA): TGCAGTGCTAACCAGGGAGTAGGGGAGACCCAGTACTTC.

The V and J genes are TRBV5-5 and TRBJ2-7, with TRBD1 identical over 9 bases. CDR3 length: 14 amino acids. CDR1 is SGHKS and CDR2 is YYEKEE in the germline V gene (reference sequence). V was clipped by 3 bases and J by 9 bases; unmatched bases: 10. DNA of the CDR3: TGTGCCAGCAGCTCGGAGGGACAGGGTACGGTGCAGTACTTC. Its protein is CASSSEGQGTVQYF.

The sample holds one count of this clonotype. The V and J genes are TRBV20-1 and TRBJ2-7; TRBD2 matches 7 bases. With 6 bases clipped from V and 2 bases from J, the junction kept 13 bases outside the gene matches. This CDR3 spans 15 amino acids. The germline CDR1 and CDR2 sequences are DFQATT and SNEGSKA (reference sequence). The CDR3 region has the DNA TGCAGTGCCCGAGGGAATAGCGGGCCCCCCTACGAGCAGTACTTC. Protein product: CSARGNSGPPYEQYF.

This chain joins TRBV30 and TRBJ2-1; no firm D call. Trimming took off 4 bases at V and 8 bases at J, with 12 bases between the two ends. Per the germline V gene, CDR1 is GTSNPN and CDR2 is SVGIG (reference sequence). This CDR3 has 12 amino acids. Written as DNA, the CDR3 is TGTGCCTGGACTAGGGTTGGGGATGAGCAGTTCTTC. Translation: CAWTRVGDEQFF.

The chain combines TRBV9 with TRBJ2-2; 10 bases are shared with TRBD2. Germline CDR1 reads SGDLS; CDR2 reads YYNGEE. This CDR3 has 15 amino acids. Trimming cost V 0 bases and J 6 bases; bases outside gene matches: 2. The CDR3: CASSVEAGGAGELFF. The CDR3 DNA follows: TGTGCCAGCAGCGTAGAAGCGGGAGGGGCCGGGGAGCTGTTTTTT.

V is TRBV28 and J is TRBJ1-6; TRBD1 is a possible D gene (6 bases). V was cut by 5 bases and J by 6 bases, with 11 bases left in between. Germline lookup yields CDR1 MDHEN and CDR2 SYDVKM. The CDR3 length is 14 residues. The CDR3 sequence: CASSLDRINSPLHF. The CDR3 nucleotides read TGTGCCAGCAGTCTCGACAGGATTAATTCACCCCTCCACTTT.